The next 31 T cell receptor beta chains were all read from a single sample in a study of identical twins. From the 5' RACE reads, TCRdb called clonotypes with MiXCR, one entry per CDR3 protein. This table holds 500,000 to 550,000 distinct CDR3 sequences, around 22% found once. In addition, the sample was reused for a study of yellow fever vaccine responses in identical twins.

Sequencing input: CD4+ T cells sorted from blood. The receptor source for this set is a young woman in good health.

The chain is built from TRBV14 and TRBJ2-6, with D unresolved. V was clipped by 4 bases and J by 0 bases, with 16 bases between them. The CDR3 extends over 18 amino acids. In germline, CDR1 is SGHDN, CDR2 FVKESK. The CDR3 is CASSPGFPSLSGANVLTF. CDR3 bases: TGTGCCAGCAGCCCCGGGTTCCCGAGCCTCTCTGGGGCCAACGTCCTGACTTTC.

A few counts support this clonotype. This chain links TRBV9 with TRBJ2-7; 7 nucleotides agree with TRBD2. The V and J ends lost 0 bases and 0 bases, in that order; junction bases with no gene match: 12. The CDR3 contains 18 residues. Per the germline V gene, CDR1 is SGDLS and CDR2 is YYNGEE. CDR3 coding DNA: TGTGCCAGCAGCGTAGTCAGGGAGGGCAGGAACAGCTCCTACGAGCAGTACGTC. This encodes CASSVVREGRNSSYEQYV.

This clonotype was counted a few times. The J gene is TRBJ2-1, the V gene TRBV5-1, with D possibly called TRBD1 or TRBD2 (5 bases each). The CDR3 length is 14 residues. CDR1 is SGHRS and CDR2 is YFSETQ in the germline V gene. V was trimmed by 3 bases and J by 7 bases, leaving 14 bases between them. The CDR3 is CASSSVGENNEQFF. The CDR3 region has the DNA TGCGCCAGCAGCTCCGTGGGGGAAAATAATGAGCAGTTCTTC.

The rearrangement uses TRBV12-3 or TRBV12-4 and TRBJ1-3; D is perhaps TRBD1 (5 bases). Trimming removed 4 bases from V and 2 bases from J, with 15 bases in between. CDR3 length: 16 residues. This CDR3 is CASSSPPVGPGNTIYF. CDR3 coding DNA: TGTGCCAGCAGTTCACCCCCAGTGGGGCCTGGAAACACCATATATTTT.

Here the CDR3 DNA reads TGTGCCAGCAGCATTGACCCGACCGGGGAGCTGTTTTTT. This encodes CASSIDPTGELFF. The rearrangement links TRBV2 to TRBJ2-2; D is ambiguous. Germline V gene data show CDR1 as SNHLY and CDR2 as FYNNEI. The CDR3 totals 13 residues. The V gene lost 6 bases and the J gene lost 5 bases, with 10 bases spanning the gap.

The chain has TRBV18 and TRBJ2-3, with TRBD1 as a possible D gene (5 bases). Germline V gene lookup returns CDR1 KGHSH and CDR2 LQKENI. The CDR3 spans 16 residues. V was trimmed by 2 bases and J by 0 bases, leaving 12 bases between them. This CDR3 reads CASSPIGARSTDTQYF. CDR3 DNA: TGTGCCAGCTCACCAATAGGGGCCCGCAGCACAGATACGCAGTATTTT.

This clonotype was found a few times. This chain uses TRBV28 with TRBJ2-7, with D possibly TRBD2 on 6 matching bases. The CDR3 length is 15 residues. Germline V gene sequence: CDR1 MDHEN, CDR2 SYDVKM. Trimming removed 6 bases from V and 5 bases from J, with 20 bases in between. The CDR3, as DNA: TGTGCCAGCAGGAACGGAGGGCCTGGGTCCCACGAGCAGTACTTC. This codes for CASRNGGPGSHEQYF.

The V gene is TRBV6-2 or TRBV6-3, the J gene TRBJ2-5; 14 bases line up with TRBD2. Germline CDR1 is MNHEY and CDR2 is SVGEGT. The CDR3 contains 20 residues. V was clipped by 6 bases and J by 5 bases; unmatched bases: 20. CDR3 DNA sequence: TGTGCCAGCAGAAAAGGGGGACTAGCGGGGGTCCTTAGGGGTAGGGAGACCCAGTACTTC. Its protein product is CASRKGGLAGVLRGRETQYF.

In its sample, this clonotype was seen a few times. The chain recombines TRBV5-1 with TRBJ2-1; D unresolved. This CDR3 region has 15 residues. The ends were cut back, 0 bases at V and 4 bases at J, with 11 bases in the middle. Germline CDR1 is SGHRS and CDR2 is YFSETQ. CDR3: CASSLAAGAYNEQFF. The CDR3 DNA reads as TGCGCCAGCAGCTTGGCGGCAGGTGCTTACAATGAGCAGTTCTTC.

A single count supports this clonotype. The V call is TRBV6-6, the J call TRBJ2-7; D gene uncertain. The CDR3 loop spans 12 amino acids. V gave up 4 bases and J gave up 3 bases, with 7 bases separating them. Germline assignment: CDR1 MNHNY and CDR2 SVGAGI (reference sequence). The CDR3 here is CASSSTRYEQYV. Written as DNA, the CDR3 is TGTGCCAGCAGTTCCACCCGCTACGAGCAGTACGTC.

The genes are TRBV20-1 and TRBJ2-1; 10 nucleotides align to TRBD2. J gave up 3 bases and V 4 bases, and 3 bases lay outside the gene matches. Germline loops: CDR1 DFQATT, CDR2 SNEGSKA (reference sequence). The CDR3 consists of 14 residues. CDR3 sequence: CSATTSGNYNEQFF. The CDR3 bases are TGCAGTGCTACAACTAGCGGGAACTACAATGAGCAGTTCTTC.

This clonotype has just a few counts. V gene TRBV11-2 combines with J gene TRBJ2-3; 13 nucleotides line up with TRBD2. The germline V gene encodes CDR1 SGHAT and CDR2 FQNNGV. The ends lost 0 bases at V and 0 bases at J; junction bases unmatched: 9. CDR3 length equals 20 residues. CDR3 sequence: CASSLDWGLAGTPSTDTQYF. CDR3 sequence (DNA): TGTGCCAGCAGCTTAGATTGGGGACTAGCGGGGACCCCTAGCACAGATACGCAGTATTTT.

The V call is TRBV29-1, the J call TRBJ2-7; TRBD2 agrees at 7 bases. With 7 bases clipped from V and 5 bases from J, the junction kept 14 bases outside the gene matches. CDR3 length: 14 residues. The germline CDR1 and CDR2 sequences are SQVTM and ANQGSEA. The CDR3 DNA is TGCAGCGGAGCAGTAGCGGGCGCAACCCACGAGCAGTACTTC. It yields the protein CSGAVAGATHEQYF.

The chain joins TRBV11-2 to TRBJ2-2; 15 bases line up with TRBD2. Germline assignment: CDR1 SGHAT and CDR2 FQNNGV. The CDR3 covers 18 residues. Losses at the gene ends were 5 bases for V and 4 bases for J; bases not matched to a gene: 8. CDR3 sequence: CASSTGLAGGPGTGELFF. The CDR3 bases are TGTGCCAGCAGCACCGGACTAGCGGGAGGGCCTGGCACCGGGGAGCTGTTTTTT.

The CDR3 spells CASSQDALYEQYF. The CDR3 bases are TGTGCCAGCAGCCAGGACGCGCTCTACGAGCAGTACTTC. The chain uses TRBV7-9 and TRBJ2-7; D not certain. CDR1 is SEHNR and CDR2 is FQNEAQ in the germline V gene (reference sequence). This CDR3 spans 13 amino acids. Trimming took 5 bases from V and 3 from J, leaving 11 bases between them.

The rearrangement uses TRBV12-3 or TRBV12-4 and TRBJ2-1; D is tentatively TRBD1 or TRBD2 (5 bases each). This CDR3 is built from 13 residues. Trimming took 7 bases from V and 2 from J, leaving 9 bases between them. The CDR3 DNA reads TGTGCCAGCATCCTGGGACCCTACAATGAGCAGTTCTTC. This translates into CASILGPYNEQFF.

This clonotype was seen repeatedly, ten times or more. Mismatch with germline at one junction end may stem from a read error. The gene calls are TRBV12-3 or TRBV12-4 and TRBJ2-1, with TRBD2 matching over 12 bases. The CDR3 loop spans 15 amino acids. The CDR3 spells CASSLAGGPLNEQFF. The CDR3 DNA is TGTGCCAGCAGTCTAGCGGGAGGGCCTTTAAATGAGCAGTTCTTC.

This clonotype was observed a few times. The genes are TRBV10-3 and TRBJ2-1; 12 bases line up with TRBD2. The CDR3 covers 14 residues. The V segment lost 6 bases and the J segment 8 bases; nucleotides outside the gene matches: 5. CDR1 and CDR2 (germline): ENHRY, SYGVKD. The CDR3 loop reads CAISRLAGADEQFF. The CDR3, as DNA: TGTGCCATCAGCCGACTAGCGGGAGCTGATGAGCAGTTCTTC.

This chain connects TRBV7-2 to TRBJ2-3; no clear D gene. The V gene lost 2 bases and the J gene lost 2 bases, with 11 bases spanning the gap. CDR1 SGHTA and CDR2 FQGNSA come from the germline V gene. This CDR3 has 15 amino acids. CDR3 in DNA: TGTGCCAGCAGCTTATTTGGGGTGCACACAGATACGCAGTATTTT. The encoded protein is CASSLFGVHTDTQYF.

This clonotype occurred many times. DNA for the CDR3: TGCGCCAGCAGCTCCCCGAGAACCACAGATACGCAGTATTTT. Translating gives CASSSPRTTDTQYF. V usage is TRBV5-1 and J usage is TRBJ2-3; D gene uncertain. The CDR3 totals 14 residues. V lost 3 bases to trimming and J lost 2 bases, with 10 bases between them. Germline-derived CDR1 and CDR2 are SGHRS and YFSETQ.

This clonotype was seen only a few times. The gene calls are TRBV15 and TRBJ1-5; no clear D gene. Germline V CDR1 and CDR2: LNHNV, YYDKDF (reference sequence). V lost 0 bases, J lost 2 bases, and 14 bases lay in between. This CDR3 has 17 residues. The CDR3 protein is CATSRDLSVMGNQPQHF. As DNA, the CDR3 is TGTGCCACCAGCAGAGATCTATCGGTGATGGGCAATCAGCCCCAGCATTTT.

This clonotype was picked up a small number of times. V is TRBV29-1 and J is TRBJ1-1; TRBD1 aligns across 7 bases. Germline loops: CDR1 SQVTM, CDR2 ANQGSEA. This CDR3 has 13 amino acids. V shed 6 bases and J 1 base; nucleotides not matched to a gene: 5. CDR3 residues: CSVRTGRNTEAFF. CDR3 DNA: TGCAGCGTACGGACAGGTAGGAACACTGAAGCTTTCTTT.

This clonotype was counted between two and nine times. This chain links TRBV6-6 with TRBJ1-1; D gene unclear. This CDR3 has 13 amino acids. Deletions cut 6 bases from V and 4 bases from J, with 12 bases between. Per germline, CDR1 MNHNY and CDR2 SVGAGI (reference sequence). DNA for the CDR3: TGTGCCAGCAGCCTAATAACGAGCACTGAAGCTTTCTTT. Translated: CASSLITSTEAFF.

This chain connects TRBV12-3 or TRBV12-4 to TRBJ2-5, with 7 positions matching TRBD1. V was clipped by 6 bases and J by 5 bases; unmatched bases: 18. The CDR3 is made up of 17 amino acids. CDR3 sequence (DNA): TGTGCCAGCAGCTACCGGACAGGCGGTCATCAAGGGGAGACCCAGTACTTC. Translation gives CASSYRTGGHQGETQYF.

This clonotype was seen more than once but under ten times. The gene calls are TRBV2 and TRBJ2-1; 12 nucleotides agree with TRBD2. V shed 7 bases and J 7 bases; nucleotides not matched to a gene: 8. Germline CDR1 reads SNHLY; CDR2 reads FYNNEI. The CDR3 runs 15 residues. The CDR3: CASTEEGLAGNEQFF. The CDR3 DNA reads TGTGCCAGCACCGAAGAGGGACTAGCGGGTAATGAGCAGTTCTTC.

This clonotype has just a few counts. The CDR3 region has the DNA TGCGCCAGCAGCTTGGAATATTTGCGGGATAGCTCCTACGAGCAGTACTTC. This encodes CASSLEYLRDSSYEQYF. This rearrangement joins TRBV5-1 to TRBJ2-7; D might be TRBD2 (6 bases). V shed 0 bases and J shed 0 bases, with 16 bases lying between them. CDR3 length equals 17 residues. The germline gives CDR1 SGHRS, CDR2 YFSETQ.

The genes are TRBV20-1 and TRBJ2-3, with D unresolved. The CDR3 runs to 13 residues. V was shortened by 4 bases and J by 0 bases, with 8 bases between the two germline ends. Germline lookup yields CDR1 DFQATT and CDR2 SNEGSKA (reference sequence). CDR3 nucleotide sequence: TGCAGTGCTATTGACACTAGCACAGATACGCAGTATTTT. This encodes CSAIDTSTDTQYF.

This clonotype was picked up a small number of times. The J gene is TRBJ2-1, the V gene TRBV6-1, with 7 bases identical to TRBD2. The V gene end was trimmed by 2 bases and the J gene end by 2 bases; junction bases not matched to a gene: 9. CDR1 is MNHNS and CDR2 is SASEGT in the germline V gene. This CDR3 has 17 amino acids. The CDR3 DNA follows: TGTGCCAGCAGTGAAAGCCCAGAGCGGGATCCCTACAATGAGCAGTTCTTC. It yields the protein CASSESPERDPYNEQFF.

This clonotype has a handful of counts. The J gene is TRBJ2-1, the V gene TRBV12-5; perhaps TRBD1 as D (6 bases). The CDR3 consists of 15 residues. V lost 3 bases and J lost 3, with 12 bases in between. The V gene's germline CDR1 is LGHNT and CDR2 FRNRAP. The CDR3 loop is CASGFGQLNYNEQFF. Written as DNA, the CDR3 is TGTGCTAGTGGTTTCGGACAGTTGAACTACAATGAGCAGTTCTTC. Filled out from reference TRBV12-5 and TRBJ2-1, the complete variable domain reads DARVTQTPRHKVTEMGQEVTMRCQPILGHNTVFWYRQTMMQGLELLAYFRNRAPLDDSGMPKDRFSAEMPDATLATLKIQPSEPRDSAVYFCASGFGQLNYNEQFFGPGTRLTVL.

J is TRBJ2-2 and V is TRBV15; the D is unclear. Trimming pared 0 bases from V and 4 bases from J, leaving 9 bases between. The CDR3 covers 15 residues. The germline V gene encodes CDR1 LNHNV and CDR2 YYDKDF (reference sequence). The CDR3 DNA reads TGTGCCACCAGCAGAGATCCAACAGCCACCGGGGAGCTGTTTTTT. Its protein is CATSRDPTATGELFF.

The CDR3 DNA reads as TGCGCCAGCAGCATGACCTCCAACACTGAAGCTTTCTTT. As protein: CASSMTSNTEAFF. The chain combines TRBV5-1 with TRBJ1-1; no clear D gene. This CDR3 region has 13 residues. The germline CDR1 and CDR2 sequences are SGHRS and YFSETQ. The V end lost 4 bases, the J end lost 2 bases, and 9 bases lay between the germline ends.